This passage covers 9 T cell receptor beta chains from one sample sequenced in a study of CD8 T cells in Susac syndrome. When the RNA was reverse transcribed, random hexamers were used with an input of roughly 0.5 to 1 ug. TCRdb analysed the immunoSEQ multiplex PCR reads with MiXCR anew, one entry per CDR3 protein. The data contain approximately 80,000 distinct CDR3 sequences, approximately 93% of them singletons. The source material was CD8+ T cells from PBMCs. These receptor sequences come from a human donor with Susac syndrome.

This chain links TRBV20-1 with TRBJ2-2, with D possibly TRBD1 on 5 matching bases. This CDR3 has 14 amino acids. V was clipped by 0 bases and J by 5 bases, with 10 bases between them. Germline loops: CDR1 DFQATT, CDR2 SNEGSKA (reference sequence). The CDR3 region is CSARDGAQTGELFF. The CDR3 nucleotides are TGCAGTGCTAGAGATGGGGCGCAGACCGGGGAGCTGTTTTTT.

The chain carries TRBV3-1 and TRBJ2-2; no clear D. The V end was cut by 0 bases, the J end by 1 base, with 12 bases between. This CDR3 is 17 amino acids long. From germline, CDR1 is LGHDT and CDR2 YNNKEL (reference sequence). The CDR3 region is CASSQDLRRRNTGELFF. CDR3 nucleotide sequence: TGTGCCAGCAGCCAAGATCTGAGGCGGAGGAACACCGGGGAGCTGTTTTTT.

The chain carries TRBV28 and TRBJ2-6; TRBD1 matches at 11 bases. The CDR3 runs 18 residues. Losses at the gene ends were 3 bases for V and 0 bases for J; bases not matched to a gene: 4. Germline CDR1 is MDHEN and CDR2 is SYDVKM. CDR3 in DNA: TGTGCCAGCAGTTTCCCGGGACAGGGGGTCTCTGGGGCCAACGTCCTGACTTTC. The encoded protein is CASSFPGQGVSGANVLTF. Complete variable domain (other parts from reference TRBV28 and TRBJ2-6): DVKVTQSSRYLVKRTGEKVFLECVQDMDHENMFWYRQDPGLGLRLIYFSYDVKMKEKGDIPEGYSVSREKKERFSLILESASTNQTSMYLCASSFPGQGVSGANVLTFGAGSRLTVL.

The chain is built from TRBV6-4 and TRBJ1-5; no reliable D call. The CDR3 has 13 amino acids. Germline lookup yields CDR1 MRHNA and CDR2 SNTAGT. The germline V and J ends were trimmed by 0 bases and 3 bases, with 3 bases remaining between them. CDR3 loop: CASSDSANQPQHF. CDR3 coding DNA: TGTGCCAGCAGTGACTCGGCCAATCAGCCCCAGCATTTT.

The rearrangement links TRBV2 to TRBJ2-2; no reliable D call. V lost 3 bases, J lost 6 bases, and 2 bases lay in between. Germline CDR1 and CDR2: SNHLY and FYNNEI. The CDR3 runs 11 residues. CDR3 loop: CASSEPGELFF. The CDR3 nucleotides read TGTGCCAGCAGTGAGCCCGGGGAGCTGTTTTTT.

V gene TRBV7-9 combines with J gene TRBJ1-2; D may be TRBD1 (5 bases). From germline, CDR1 is SEHNR and CDR2 FQNEAQ (reference sequence). The V end was cut by 0 bases, the J end by 7 bases, with 12 bases between. The CDR3 extends over 14 amino acids. The CDR3 coding sequence is TGTGCCAGCAGCTTAGCGCTAAGTGGGGGTGGCTACACCTTC. It yields the protein CASSLALSGGGYTF.

The rearrangement joins TRBV9 to TRBJ2-7; 7 bases align to TRBD1. J was trimmed by 0 bases and V by 6 bases; bases with no gene match: 6. The germline V gene encodes CDR1 SGDLS and CDR2 YYNGEE. The CDR3 extends over 14 amino acids. The CDR3 here is CASNSGGASYEQYF. Here the CDR3 DNA reads TGTGCCAGCAACTCAGGGGGAGCCTCCTACGAGCAGTACTTC.

The chain carries TRBV6-1 and TRBJ2-5; D not certain. Germline values: CDR1 MNHNS, CDR2 SASEGT. V lost 5 bases to trimming and J lost 4 bases, with 14 bases between them. This CDR3 contains 14 residues. In DNA, the CDR3 is TGTGCCAGCAGTCTAGGGTGGATGGGAGAGACCCAGTACTTC. This translates into CASSLGWMGETQYF.

This chain links TRBV3-1 with TRBJ1-6; 7 nucleotides align to TRBD1. The CDR3 has 17 residues. V lost 0 bases and J lost 4; bases outside the gene matches: 6. Germline loops: CDR1 LGHDT, CDR2 YNNKEL (reference sequence). CDR3 coding DNA: TGTGCCAGCAGCCAAGACCCTGGACAGGAGTATAATTCACCCCTCCACTTT. Its translation is CASSQDPGQEYNSPLHF.